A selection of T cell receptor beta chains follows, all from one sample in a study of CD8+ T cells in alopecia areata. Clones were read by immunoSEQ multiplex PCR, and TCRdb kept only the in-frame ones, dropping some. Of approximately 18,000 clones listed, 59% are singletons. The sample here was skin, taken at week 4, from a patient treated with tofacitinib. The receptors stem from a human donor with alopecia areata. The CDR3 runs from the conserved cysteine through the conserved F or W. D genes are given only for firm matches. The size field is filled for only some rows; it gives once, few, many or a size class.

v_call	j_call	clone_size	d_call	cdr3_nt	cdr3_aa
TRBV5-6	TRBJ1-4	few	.	TGTGCCAGCAGCTTACCGACAGGTGAAAAACTGTTTTTT	CASSLPTGEKLFF
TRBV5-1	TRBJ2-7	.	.	TGCGCCAGCAGCTTACGGACATCCCACGAGCAGTACTTC	CASSLRTSHEQYF
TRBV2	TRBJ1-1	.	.	TGTGCCAGCAGTGAATGGCACAGCTGGCCACGGGACACTGAAGCTTTCTTT	CASSEWHSWPRDTEAFF
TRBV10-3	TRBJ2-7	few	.	TGTGCCATCAGTGGTGGGGATTCCTCCTACGAGCAGTACTTC	CAISGGDSSYEQYF
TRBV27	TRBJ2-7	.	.	TGTGCCAGCAGTTCCAACCGGTTATACGAGCAGTACTTC	CASSSNRLYEQYF
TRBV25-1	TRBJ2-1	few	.	TGTGCCAGCACCCGGGGGAGCTACAATGAGCAGTTCTTC	CASTRGSYNEQFF
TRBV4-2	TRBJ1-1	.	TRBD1	TGTGCCAGCAGCCTGGGACAGGGGAGGTCGGGAGCTTTCTTT	CASSLGQGRSGAFF
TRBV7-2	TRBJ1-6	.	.	TGTGCCAGCAGCTTTGGGGGGGTGACAGATAATTCACCCCTCCACTTT	CASSFGGVTDNSPLHF
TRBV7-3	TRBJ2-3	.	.	TGTGCCAGCAGCCCGGTGGCCGGGGATACGCAGTATTTT	CASSPVAGDTQYF
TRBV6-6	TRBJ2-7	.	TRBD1	TGTGCCAGCAGTTACTCGGACAGGATAACCTACGAGCAGTACTTC	CASSYSDRITYEQYF
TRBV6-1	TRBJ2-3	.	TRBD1	TGTGCCAGCAGTGAACTGGCAGGGGGCGGCCAAGATACGCAGTATTTT	CASSELAGGGQDTQYF
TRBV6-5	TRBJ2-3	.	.	TGTGCCAGCCTTCCGGACCTAAGATTCGATACGCAGTATTTT	CASLPDLRFDTQYF
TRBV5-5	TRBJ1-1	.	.	TGTGCCAGCAGCTTGGTGGGCTTGGGGAACACTGAAGCTTTCTTT	CASSLVGLGNTEAFF
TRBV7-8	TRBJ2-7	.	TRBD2	TGTGCCAGCAGCTTGTTTACTAGCGGGCACGAGCAGTACTTC	CASSLFTSGHEQYF
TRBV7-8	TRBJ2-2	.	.	TGTGCCAGCAGTATGGGACGGTCGAACACCGGGGAGCTGTTTTTT	CASSMGRSNTGELFF
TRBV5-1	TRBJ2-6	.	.	TGCGCCAGCAGCTTGGACACAGCTGGGGCCAACGTCCTGACTTTC	CASSLDTAGANVLTF
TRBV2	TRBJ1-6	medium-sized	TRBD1	TGTGCCAGCAGTGGGGACAGGGGGTTTAATTCACCCCTCCACTTT	CASSGDRGFNSPLHF
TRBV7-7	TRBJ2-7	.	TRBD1	TGTGCTAGAAAGACAGGGGGCTTGTGCGAGCAGTACTTC	CARKTGGLCEQYF
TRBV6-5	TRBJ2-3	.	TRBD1	TGTGCCAGCAGTTACTCGTTTACAGGGGTTGCAGATACGCAGTATTTT	CASSYSFTGVADTQYF
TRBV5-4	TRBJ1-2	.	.	TGTGCCAGCTTGGTGAGCCGTACCAACTATGGCTACACCTTC	CASLVSRTNYGYTF
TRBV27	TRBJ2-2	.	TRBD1	TGTGCCAGCAGTCCGGGACAGGGGTTTCATAACACCGGGGAGCTGTTTTTT	CASSPGQGFHNTGELFF
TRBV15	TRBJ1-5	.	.	TGTGCCACCAGCATAGCCGGGGATTGGAAAAATCAGCCCCAGCATTTT	CATSIAGDWKNQPQHF
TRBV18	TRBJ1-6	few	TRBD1	TGTGCCAGCGGGCCGGGACAGAATGATTCACCCCTCCACTTT	CASGPGQNDSPLHF
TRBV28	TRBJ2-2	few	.	TGTGCCAGCACTCAAGACCGGGGAGCCCCCACCGGGGAGCTGTTTTTT	CASTQDRGAPTGELFF
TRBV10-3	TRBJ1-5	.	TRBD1	TGTGCCATCAGTGAGTCGGAGGACAGGGGGTTGGGGCAGCCCCAGCATTTT	CAISESEDRGLGQPQHF
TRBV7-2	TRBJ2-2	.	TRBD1	TGTGCCAGCAGCTCGACAGGGCTTGTGGGGGAGCTGTTTTTT	CASSSTGLVGELFF
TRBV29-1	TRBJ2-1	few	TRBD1	TGCAGCGTCCGAGGCACCCTCCTACGGGACAGGGAGGGGAATGAGCAGTTCTTC	CSVRGTLLRDREGNEQFF
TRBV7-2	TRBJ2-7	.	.	TGTGCCAGCAGCTTAGTAGGGGGTCTGGACGAGCAGTACTTC	CASSLVGGLDEQYF
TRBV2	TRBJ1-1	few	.	TGTGCCAGCACAAGGGACATGAACACTGAAGCTTTCTTT	CASTRDMNTEAFF
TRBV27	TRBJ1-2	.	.	TGTGCCAGCAGTTTAGTCGCCCAGAGAGGGTTTAACTATGGCTACACCTTC	CASSLVAQRGFNYGYTF
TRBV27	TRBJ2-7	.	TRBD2	TGTGCCAGCAGTTTCTATAGCGGGGGGACCACCGAGCAGTACTTC	CASSFYSGGTTEQYF
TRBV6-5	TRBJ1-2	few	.	TGTGCCAGCCACCAGACAGGCGACCCCTACACCGGCTACACCTTC	CASHQTGDPYTGYTF
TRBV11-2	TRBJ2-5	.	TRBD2	TGTGCCAGCAGCTTACTAAGGACTAGCGGGGGAACTACCCAAGAGACCCAGTACTTC	CASSLLRTSGGTTQETQYF
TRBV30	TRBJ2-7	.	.	TGTGCCTGGAGTGAGGACGAGCAGTACTTC	CAWSEDEQYF
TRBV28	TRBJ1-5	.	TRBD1	TGTGCCAGCAGTCCCGCCCCAGGGGGGATTAATCAGCCCCAGCATTTT	CASSPAPGGINQPQHF
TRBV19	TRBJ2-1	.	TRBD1	TGTGCCAGTAATGACAGGGAATACAATGAGCAGTTCTTC	CASNDREYNEQFF
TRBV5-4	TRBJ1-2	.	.	TGTGCCAGCAGCTTCCCCATGACACCTAACTATGGCTACACCTTC	CASSFPMTPNYGYTF
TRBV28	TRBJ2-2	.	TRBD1	TGTGCCAGCAGTTCCCCAACCCGGGACAGGGTGAACACCGGGGAGCTGTTTTTT	CASSSPTRDRVNTGELFF
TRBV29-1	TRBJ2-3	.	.	TGCAGCGCTGCGGACGGATTCACAGATACGCAGTATTTT	CSAADGFTDTQYF
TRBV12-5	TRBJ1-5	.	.	TGTGCTAGTGTCCCTGGGGGAAACCATCAGCCCCAGCATTTT	CASVPGGNHQPQHF
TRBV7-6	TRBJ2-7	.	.	TGTGCCAGCAGCCGCAGGGGGGGTTACGAGCAGTACTTC	CASSRRGGYEQYF
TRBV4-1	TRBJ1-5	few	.	TGCGCCAGCAGCCAACGGTTACACTATAGCAATCAGCCCCAGCATTTT	CASSQRLHYSNQPQHF
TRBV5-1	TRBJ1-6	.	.	TGCGCCAGCAGCCGGAACCAGGGGATAGGAAATTCACCCCTCCACTTT	CASSRNQGIGNSPLHF
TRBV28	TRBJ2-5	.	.	TGTGCCAGCAGTTTTGGCAGAGTAGAGACCCAGTACTTC	CASSFGRVETQYF
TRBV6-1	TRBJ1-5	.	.	TGTGCCAGCAGCAGCCGCGTCCGGGATCAGCCCCAGCATTTT	CASSSRVRDQPQHF
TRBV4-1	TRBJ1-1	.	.	TGCGCCAGCAGCCACCGCCTTGGGGTCGGCACTGAAGCTTTCTTT	CASSHRLGVGTEAFF
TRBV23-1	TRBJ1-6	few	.	TGCGCCAGAAAAGCCCTCCACTTT	CARKALHF
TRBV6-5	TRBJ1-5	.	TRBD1	TGTGCCAGCACCCTGAGGACAGGGGATCAGCCCCAGCATTTT	CASTLRTGDQPQHF
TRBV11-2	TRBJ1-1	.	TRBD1	TGTGCCAGCAGCTACCCCAACAGGGGAATGAACACTGAAGCTTTCTTT	CASSYPNRGMNTEAFF
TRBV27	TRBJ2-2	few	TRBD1	TGTGCCAGCAGTTTGACAGGGGGCTATACCGGGGAGCTGTTTTTT	CASSLTGGYTGELFF
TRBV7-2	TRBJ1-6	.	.	TGTGCCAGCAGCTTAGCCGCCAGGGCGGATTCACCCCTCCACTTT	CASSLAARADSPLHF
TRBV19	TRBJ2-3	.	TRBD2	TGTGCCAGTAGTATAGTGGCGGGGACTAGCGGGGGGGCCGCAGATACGCAGTATTTT	CASSIVAGTSGGAADTQYF
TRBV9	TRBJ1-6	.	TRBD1	TGTGCCAGCAGCCCAGGGGGCTGGTCGTATAATTCACCCCTCCACTTT	CASSPGGWSYNSPLHF
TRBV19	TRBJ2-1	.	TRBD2	TGTGCCAGTAGCAATATAGCGGGGGGCCGAAATGAGCAGTTCTTC	CASSNIAGGRNEQFF
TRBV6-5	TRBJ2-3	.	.	TGTGCCAGCAGGAGGCAGGGGGGTTCAGATACGCAGTATTTT	CASRRQGGSDTQYF